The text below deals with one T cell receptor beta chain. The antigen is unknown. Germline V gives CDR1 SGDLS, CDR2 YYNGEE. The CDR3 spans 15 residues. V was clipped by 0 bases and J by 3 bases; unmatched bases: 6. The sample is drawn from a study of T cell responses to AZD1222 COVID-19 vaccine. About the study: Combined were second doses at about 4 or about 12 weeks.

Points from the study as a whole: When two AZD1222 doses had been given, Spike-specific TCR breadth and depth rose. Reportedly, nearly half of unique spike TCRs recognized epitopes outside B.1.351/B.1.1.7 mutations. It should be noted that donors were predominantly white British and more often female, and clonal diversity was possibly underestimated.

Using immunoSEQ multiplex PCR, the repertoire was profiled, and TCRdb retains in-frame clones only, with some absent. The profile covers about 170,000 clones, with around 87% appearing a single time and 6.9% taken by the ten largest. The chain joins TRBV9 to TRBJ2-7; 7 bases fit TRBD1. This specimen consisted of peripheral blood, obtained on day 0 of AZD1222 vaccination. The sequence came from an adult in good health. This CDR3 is CASSVEGQPIYEQYF. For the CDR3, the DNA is TGTGCCAGCAGCGTAGAGGGACAGCCTATCTACGAGCAGTACTTC.